The 29 T cell receptor beta chains below all came from one sample that was sequenced in a study of siplizumab effects on memory and regulatory T cells. Assay: immunoSEQ multiplex PCR; the TCRdb copy retains only in-frame clones and omits some. The sample includes about 120,000 clones, around 94% of them seen just once. Material for sequencing was non-Treg CD4+ T cells sorted from blood. Receptors were obtained from a human donor in good health.

J is TRBJ2-6 and V is TRBV5-6; either TRBD1 or TRBD2 may fit D (5 bases each). CDR1 SGHDT and CDR2 YYEEEE come from the germline V gene. CDR3 size: 16 residues. Trimming left V 7 bases short and J 4 bases short, with 18 bases between. CDR3 DNA: TGTGCCAGCGACTCCTCGAGGGGAAGAGGGGCCAACGTCCTGACTTTC. Its protein product is CASDSSRGRGANVLTF.

This rearrangement joins TRBV5-5 to TRBJ2-1; D is ambiguous. CDR1 and CDR2 from the germline V gene are SGHKS and YYEKEE (reference sequence). V was clipped by 4 bases and J by 0 bases, with 5 bases between them. This CDR3 has 13 residues. The CDR3 sequence: CASSHTSYNEQFF. As DNA, the CDR3 is TGTGCCAGCAGCCACACCTCCTACAATGAGCAGTTCTTC.

The chain joins TRBV11-3 to TRBJ2-7, with D perhaps TRBD2 (6 bases). V lost 5 bases and J 6 bases, leaving 14 bases between the germline ends. This CDR3 has 13 amino acids. Germline CDR1 and CDR2: SGHNT and YENEEA. In DNA, the CDR3 is TGTGCCAGCAGCCGCGGGACCTCCCGCGAGCAGTACTTC. It encodes CASSRGTSREQYF.

This chain joins TRBV13 and TRBJ2-2, with a tentative D call TRBD1 (6 bases). CDR1 is PRHDT and CDR2 is FYEKMQ in the germline V gene (reference sequence). The CDR3 totals 18 residues. Trimming took 7 bases from V and 5 from J, leaving 26 bases between them. Here the CDR3 reads CASTTASPYAQGTGELFF. DNA of the CDR3: TGTGCCAGCACCACAGCTTCCCCCTACGCACAGGGAACCGGGGAGCTGTTTTTT.

Concerning this clone itself: At the DNA level, this CDR3 is encoded by other sequences in the same sample as well. The V and J genes are TRBV7-2 and TRBJ1-1, with 9 bases that match TRBD1. Per germline, CDR1 SGHTA and CDR2 FQGNSA. The CDR3 spans 14 residues. V gave up 3 bases and J gave up 1 base; unmatched junction bases: 0. CDR3 DNA sequence: TGTGCCAGCAGCTTGGGACAGGGGAACACTGAAGCTTTCTTT. It codes for CASSLGQGNTEAFF.

V is TRBV15 and J is TRBJ1-5; no clear D gene. CDR1 LNHNV and CDR2 YYDKDF come from the germline V gene (reference sequence). The CDR3 length is 17 residues. V lost 1 base and J 0 bases, leaving 13 bases between the germline ends. The chain's CDR3 is CATSRGFTEYSNQPQHF. Written as DNA, the CDR3 is TGTGCCACCAGCAGAGGCTTCACAGAGTATAGCAATCAGCCCCAGCATTTT.

This clone was counted once. The chain has TRBV7-9 and TRBJ2-3; D may be TRBD2 (6 bases). The germline V gene encodes CDR1 SEHNR and CDR2 FQNEAQ (reference sequence). V was cut by 1 base and J by 3 bases, with 11 bases left in between. The CDR3 sequence is 15 residues long. CDR3 amino acids: CASSLGGAVTDTQYF. DNA for the CDR3: TGTGCCAGCAGCTTAGGCGGGGCCGTGACAGATACGCAGTATTTT.

The rearrangement joins TRBV9 to TRBJ2-7; D is perhaps TRBD2 (5 bases). The CDR3 runs 13 residues. In germline, CDR1 is SGDLS, CDR2 YYNGEE. V dropped 5 bases and J dropped 2 bases, with 11 bases sitting between them. The CDR3 is CASRDDYTYEQYF. CDR3 coding DNA: TGTGCCAGCAGGGATGACTACACCTACGAGCAGTACTTC.

This chain joins TRBV27 and TRBJ2-7, with D perhaps matching TRBD2 (5 bases). The germline V gene has CDR1 MNHEY and CDR2 SMNVEV (reference sequence). Trimming took off 3 bases at V and 3 bases at J, with 9 bases between the two ends. The CDR3 spans 13 residues. The CDR3 DNA follows: TGTGCCAGCAGTTTTCGGGAAGGCTACGAGCAGTACTTC. Translating gives CASSFREGYEQYF.

The chain carries TRBV5-1 and TRBJ2-3, with D possibly matching TRBD1 (5 bases). This CDR3 region has 17 residues. The V end lost 5 bases, the J end lost 0 bases, and 19 bases lay between the germline ends. Looked up from germline, CDR1 is SGHRS and CDR2 is YFSETQ. The CDR3 region has the DNA TGCGCCAGCAGTCGAGTTACAGGTTACGTTAGCACAGATACGCAGTATTTT. Amino acid sequence: CASSRVTGYVSTDTQYF. Together with reference TRBV5-1 and TRBJ2-3, the CDR3 gives the full variable domain: KAGVTQTPRYLIKTRGQQVTLSCSPISGHRSVSWYQQTPGQGLQFLFEYFSETQRNKGNFPGRFSGRQFSNSRSEMNVSTLELGDSALYLCASSRVTGYVSTDTQYFGPGTRLTVL.

The rearrangement uses TRBV6-6 and TRBJ2-5, with a possible D match to TRBD1 (6 bases). The V gene lost 7 bases and the J gene lost 1 base, with 16 bases spanning the gap. In germline, CDR1 is MNHNY, CDR2 SVGAGI (reference sequence). This CDR3 is 15 amino acids long. CDR3 protein: CASNIRGLGQETQYF. As DNA, the CDR3 is TGTGCCAGCAACATCAGGGGATTGGGCCAAGAGACCCAGTACTTC.

The chain is built from TRBV2 and TRBJ2-1; D is unclear. This CDR3 has 12 residues. Germline CDR1 and CDR2: SNHLY and FYNNEI. V lost 5 bases and J 6 bases, leaving 8 bases between the germline ends. The CDR3 DNA reads as TGTGCCAGCAGTACAGCTAGCAATGAGCAGTTCTTC. It translates to CASSTASNEQFF.

This sequence joins TRBV2 and TRBJ2-2, with D possibly matching TRBD2 (6 bases). V was trimmed by 8 bases and J by 6 bases, leaving 22 bases between them. The CDR3 runs 16 residues. The germline CDR1 and CDR2 sequences are SNHLY and FYNNEI. The CDR3 loop reads CASCSISLGGAGELFF. The CDR3 DNA is TGTGCCAGCTGTTCCATTTCCCTCGGGGGTGCCGGGGAGCTGTTTTTT.

CDR3 residues: CATSRPPASVQPQHF. The CDR3 DNA follows: TGTGCCACCAGCAGACCACCGGCCTCTGTTCAGCCCCAGCATTTT. This chain links TRBV15 with TRBJ1-5; no clear D gene. The CDR3 length is 15 residues. The germline CDR1 and CDR2 sequences are LNHNV and YYDKDF (reference sequence). Trimming shortened V by 2 bases and J by 6 bases, and 14 bases separated the two germline ends.

The chain carries TRBV5-1 and TRBJ2-7; no firm D call. The CDR3 is made up of 12 amino acids. Germline values: CDR1 SGHRS, CDR2 YFSETQ. With 0 bases removed from V and 4 bases from J, the gap between germline ends came to 5 bases. The CDR3: CASSLGAYEQYF. CDR3 in DNA: TGCGCCAGCAGCTTGGGAGCTTACGAGCAGTACTTC.

The count of this clone is one. V usage is TRBV5-1 and J usage is TRBJ1-5; possible D gene TRBD1, 5 bases. Looked up from germline, CDR1 is SGHRS and CDR2 is YFSETQ. The V end was cut by 0 bases, the J end by 2 bases, with 9 bases between. The CDR3 runs to 15 residues. The CDR3 loop reads CASSLDLGRNQPQHF. The DNA of the CDR3 is TGCGCCAGCAGCTTGGATCTGGGGCGCAATCAGCCCCAGCATTTT.

This clone appeared a single time. This sequence joins TRBV10-1 and TRBJ2-3; D not resolved. This CDR3 is built from 13 residues. Germline-derived CDR1 and CDR2 are WNHNN and SYGVQD (reference sequence). Trimming left V 2 bases short and J 4 bases short, with 7 bases between. The CDR3 nucleotides are TGCGCCAGCAGTGAGAAAAGCGCAGATACGCAGTATTTT. Encoded protein: CASSEKSADTQYF.

The V and J genes are TRBV19 and TRBJ2-2, with 7 bases lining up with TRBD1. The germline CDR1 and CDR2 sequences are LNHDA and SQIVND (reference sequence). The CDR3 is 14 amino acids. Trimming at V came to 8 bases and at J to 0 bases, leaving 3 bases not matched to a gene. DNA of the CDR3: TGTGCCAGTGTACAGGGGACGAACACCGGGGAGCTGTTTTTT. Residues: CASVQGTNTGELFF.

This sequence joins TRBV20-1 and TRBJ1-1; D gene unclear. V gave up 3 bases and J gave up 6 bases, with 8 bases separating them. The CDR3 loop spans 11 amino acids. Germline V CDR1 and CDR2: DFQATT, SNEGSKA (reference sequence). CDR3 bases: TGCAGTGCTAGTTCCGGGCCTGAAGCTTTCTTT. Translated: CSASSGPEAFF.

This clone has only one observation. The V and J genes are TRBV5-5 and TRBJ1-1; TRBD1 agrees at 9 bases. Germline values: CDR1 SGHKS, CDR2 YYEKEE (reference sequence). V was pared by 4 bases and J by 3 bases, with 1 base of the junction left unmatched. CDR3 size: 13 residues. The CDR3 DNA reads as TGTGCCAGCAGCCGGACAGGGGACACTGAAGCTTTCTTT. It codes for CASSRTGDTEAFF. Supplemented by reference TRBV5-5 and TRBJ1-1, the full variable domain reads DAGVTQSPTHLIKTRGQQVTLRCSPISGHKSVSWYQQVLGQGPQFIFQYYEKEERGRGNFPDRFSARQFPNYSSELNVNALLLGDSALYLCASSRTGDTEAFFGQGTRLTVV.

The chain carries TRBV6-5 and TRBJ1-1; tentatively, D is TRBD1 (5 bases). The CDR3 has 15 residues. Germline V gene lookup returns CDR1 MNHEY and CDR2 SVGAGI. Deletions cut 4 bases from V and 4 bases from J, with 16 bases between. The CDR3 nucleotides are TGTGCCAGCAGTTTATTAGGGGAAGGGAGCACTGAAGCTTTCTTT. This translates into CASSLLGEGSTEAFF.

The CDR3 protein is CASSIDLGRSPLHF. CDR3 nucleotides: TGTGCCAGTAGTATAGACCTGGGACGCTCACCCCTCCACTTT. The rearrangement uses TRBV19 and TRBJ1-6; D is possibly TRBD1 (5 bases). CDR3 size: 14 residues. Per the germline V gene, CDR1 is LNHDA and CDR2 is SQIVND (reference sequence). The V gene lost 0 bases and the J gene lost 10 bases, with 10 bases spanning the gap.

This chain links TRBV2 with TRBJ2-2; 8 nucleotides agree with TRBD1. This CDR3 has 13 amino acids. The V and J ends lost 6 bases and 7 bases, in that order; junction bases with no gene match: 4. Germline V lookup: CDR1 SNHLY, CDR2 FYNNEI. This chain's CDR3 is CASRNRGIGELFF. CDR3 coding DNA: TGTGCCAGCAGAAACAGGGGGATCGGGGAGCTGTTTTTT.

Concerning this clone itself: This sample also contains other DNA sequences that code for the same CDR3. This chain connects TRBV7-8 to TRBJ2-1; possibly TRBD2 for D (6 bases). V dropped 3 bases and J dropped 4 bases, with 10 bases sitting between them. CDR3 length: 14 amino acids. The germline V gene has CDR1 SGHVS and CDR2 FQNEAQ. The DNA for the CDR3 is TGTGCCAGCAGCTTGGGCGGGGTGTACAATGAGCAGTTCTTC. Its protein is CASSLGGVYNEQFF.

This chain links TRBV7-9 with TRBJ2-3; D gene uncertain. Deletions cut 0 bases from V and 2 bases from J, with 9 bases between. CDR1 and CDR2 (germline): SEHNR, FQNEAQ (reference sequence). CDR3 length: 15 residues. The CDR3 protein is CASSLARHFTDTQYF. The CDR3 DNA reads TGTGCCAGCAGCTTAGCGCGTCATTTCACAGATACGCAGTATTTT.

The V gene is TRBV7-2, the J gene TRBJ2-2; the D gene is possibly TRBD2 (5 bases). V was cut by 4 bases and J by 5 bases, with 14 bases left in between. The CDR3 is 15 residues long. Looked up from germline, CDR1 is SGHTA and CDR2 is FQGNSA. The CDR3 here is CASSSSGSTTGELFF. As DNA, the CDR3 is TGTGCCAGCAGCTCCTCGGGGAGCACTACCGGGGAGCTGTTTTTT. The full variable domain, in which reference TRBV7-2 and TRBJ2-2 provide the parts outside the CDR3, is GAGVSQSPSNKVTEKGKDVELRCDPISGHTALYWYRQSLGQGLEFLIYFQGNSAPDKSGLPSDRFSAERTGGSVSTLTIQRTQQEDSAVYLCASSSSGSTTGELFFGEGSRLTVL.

The chain links TRBV2 to TRBJ2-2; possibly TRBD1 for D (5 bases). The V gene's germline CDR1 is SNHLY and CDR2 FYNNEI. The germline V and J ends were trimmed by 6 bases and 3 bases, with 5 bases remaining between them. The CDR3 runs to 12 residues. The CDR3 DNA reads as TGTGCCAGCAGACAGGACACCGGGGAGCTGTTTTTT. It translates to CASRQDTGELFF.

This chain joins TRBV5-1 and TRBJ2-1, with 7 bases lining up with TRBD2. The CDR3 has 16 residues. From germline, CDR1 is SGHRS and CDR2 YFSETQ. After removal of 4 bases from V and 6 bases from J, the junction contained 13 bases not matched to a gene. The DNA of the CDR3 is TGCGCCAGCAGCCCCCACGAGGGGAGGGTATCCAATGAGCAGTTCTTC. This gives the protein CASSPHEGRVSNEQFF.

The V gene is TRBV5-8, the J gene TRBJ2-5, with 10 bases lining up with TRBD1. The germline CDR1 and CDR2 sequences are SGHTS and YDEGEE. J was trimmed by 5 bases and V by 4 bases; bases with no gene match: 8. The CDR3 runs to 15 residues. This CDR3 is CASSRRQGAGETQYF. CDR3 DNA sequence: TGTGCCAGCAGCCGCCGACAGGGGGCTGGCGAGACCCAGTACTTC.